This TCR beta chain emerged from a study of control samples from healthy donors and cancer patients. The CDR3 sequence is 14 residues long. Germline V gives CDR1 SGHTA, CDR2 FQGNSA. With V trimmed by 5 bases and J by 4 bases, 5 bases remained unmatched. Sequencing was performed with immunoSEQ multiplex PCR; in TCRdb, only in-frame clones are kept and a portion is missing. Of about 120,000 clones listed, 93% are singletons. Sequencing input: blood. This chain joins TRBV7-2 and TRBJ2-4, with 7 positions matching TRBD2. This TCR came from a man aged 30-40 years in good health. The CDR3 spells CASSGGGSKNIQYF. The CDR3 nucleotides read TGTGCCAGCAGCGGCGGGGGTTCTAAAAACATTCAGTACTTC.